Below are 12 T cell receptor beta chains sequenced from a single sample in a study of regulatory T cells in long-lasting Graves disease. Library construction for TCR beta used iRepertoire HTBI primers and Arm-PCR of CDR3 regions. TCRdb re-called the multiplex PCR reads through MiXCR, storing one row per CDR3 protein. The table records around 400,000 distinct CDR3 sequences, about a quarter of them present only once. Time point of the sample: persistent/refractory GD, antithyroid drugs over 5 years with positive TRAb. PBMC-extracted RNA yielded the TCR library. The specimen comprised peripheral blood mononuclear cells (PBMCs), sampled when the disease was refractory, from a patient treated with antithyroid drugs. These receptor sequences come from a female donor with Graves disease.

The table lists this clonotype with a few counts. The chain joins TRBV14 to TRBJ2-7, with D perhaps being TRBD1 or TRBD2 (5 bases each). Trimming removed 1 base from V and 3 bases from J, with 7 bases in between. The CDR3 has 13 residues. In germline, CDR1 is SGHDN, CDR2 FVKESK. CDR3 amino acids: CASSQAGRYEQYF. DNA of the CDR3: TGTGCCAGCAGCCAAGCGGGACGCTACGAGCAGTACTTC.

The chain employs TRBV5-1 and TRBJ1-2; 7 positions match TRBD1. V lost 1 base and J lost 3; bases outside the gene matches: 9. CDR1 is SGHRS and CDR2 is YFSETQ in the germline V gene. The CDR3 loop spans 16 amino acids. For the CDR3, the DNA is TGCGCCAGCAGCTTGAGGGACAGTGTTACTGACTATGGCTACACCTTC. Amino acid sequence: CASSLRDSVTDYGYTF.

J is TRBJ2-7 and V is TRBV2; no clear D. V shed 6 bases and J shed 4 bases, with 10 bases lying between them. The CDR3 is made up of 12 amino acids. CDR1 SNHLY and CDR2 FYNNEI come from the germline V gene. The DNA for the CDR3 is TGTGCCAGCAGCCGTTTTGTTTACGAGCAGTACTTC. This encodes CASSRFVYEQYF.

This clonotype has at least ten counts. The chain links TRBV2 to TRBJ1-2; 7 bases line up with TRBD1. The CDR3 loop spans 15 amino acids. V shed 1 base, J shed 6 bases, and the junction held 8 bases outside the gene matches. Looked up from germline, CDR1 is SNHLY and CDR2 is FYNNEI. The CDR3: CASSEVGGGADGYTF. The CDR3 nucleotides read TGTGCCAGCAGTGAAGTCGGAGGGGGCGCCGATGGCTACACCTTC.

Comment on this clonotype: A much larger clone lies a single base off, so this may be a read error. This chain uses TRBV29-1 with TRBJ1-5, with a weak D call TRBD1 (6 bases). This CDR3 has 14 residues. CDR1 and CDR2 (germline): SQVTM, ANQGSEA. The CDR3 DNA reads TGCAGCGCGATTTCGGACAGCGGTAATCAGCCCCGGCATTTT. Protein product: CSAISDSGNQPRHF.

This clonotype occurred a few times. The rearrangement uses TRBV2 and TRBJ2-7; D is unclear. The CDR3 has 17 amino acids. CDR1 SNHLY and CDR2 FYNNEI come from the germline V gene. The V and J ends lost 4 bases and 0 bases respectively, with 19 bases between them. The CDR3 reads CASSGHNQISSSYEQYF. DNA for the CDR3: TGTGCCAGCAGTGGCCACAACCAAATCTCGAGCTCCTACGAGCAGTACTTC.

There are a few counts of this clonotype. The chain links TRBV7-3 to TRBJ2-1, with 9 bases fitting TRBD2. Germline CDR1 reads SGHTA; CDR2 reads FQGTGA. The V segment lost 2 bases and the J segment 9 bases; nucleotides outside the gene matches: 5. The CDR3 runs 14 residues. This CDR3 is CASSLAGGAGEQFF. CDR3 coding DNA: TGTGCCAGCAGCTTAGCGGGAGGGGCTGGTGAGCAGTTCTTC.

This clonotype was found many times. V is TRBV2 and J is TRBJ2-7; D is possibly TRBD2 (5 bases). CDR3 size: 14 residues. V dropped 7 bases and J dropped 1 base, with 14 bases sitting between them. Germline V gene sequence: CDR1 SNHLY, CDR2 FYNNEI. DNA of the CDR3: TGTGCCAGCATATCGCTAGCCAGGTCCTACGAGCAGTACTTC. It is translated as CASISLARSYEQYF.

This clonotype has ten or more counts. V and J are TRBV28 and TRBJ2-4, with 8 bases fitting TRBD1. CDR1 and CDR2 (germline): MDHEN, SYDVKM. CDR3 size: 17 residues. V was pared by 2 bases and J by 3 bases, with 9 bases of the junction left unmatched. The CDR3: CASSLITMGQDKNIQYF. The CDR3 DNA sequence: TGTGCCAGCAGTTTAATAACGATGGGACAGGACAAAAACATTCAGTACTTC.

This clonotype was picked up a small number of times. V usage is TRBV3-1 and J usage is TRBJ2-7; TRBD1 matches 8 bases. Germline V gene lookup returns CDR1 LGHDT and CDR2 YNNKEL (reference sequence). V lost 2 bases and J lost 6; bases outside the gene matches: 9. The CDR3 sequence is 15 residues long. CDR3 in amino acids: CASSQPTGALVEQYF. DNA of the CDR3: TGTGCCAGCAGCCAACCGACAGGGGCCCTCGTCGAGCAGTACTTC.

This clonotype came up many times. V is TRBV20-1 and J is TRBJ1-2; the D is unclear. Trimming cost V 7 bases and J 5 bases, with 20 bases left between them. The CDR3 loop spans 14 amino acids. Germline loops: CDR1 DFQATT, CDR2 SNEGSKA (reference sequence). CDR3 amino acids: CSVVVKGSGYGYTF. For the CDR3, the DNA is TGCAGTGTAGTGGTAAAGGGATCGGGGTATGGCTACACCTTC.

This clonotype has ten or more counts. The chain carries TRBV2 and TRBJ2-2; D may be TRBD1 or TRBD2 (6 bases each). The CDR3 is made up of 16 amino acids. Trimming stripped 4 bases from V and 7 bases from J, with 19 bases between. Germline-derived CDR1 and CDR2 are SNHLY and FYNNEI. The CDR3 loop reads CASSGVAGQALGELFF. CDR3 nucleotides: TGTGCCAGCAGTGGGGTGGCGGGACAAGCCCTCGGGGAGCTGTTTTTT.